This T cell receptor (beta chain) was sequenced during a study of T cell responses to AZD1222 COVID-19 vaccine. In regard to this clone: The target antigen is unknown.

Broader study findings: Nearly half of the spike-specific TCRs reportedly recognize variant regions that carry no mutations. A mostly white British donor set with more females was recruited, and clonal diversity was possibly underestimated. At study baseline, merely five or six AZD1222 recipients were seropositive. Sampled repertoires all dated from after the peak T cell response.

The assay was immunoSEQ multiplex PCR, and TCRdb's table has in-frame clones only and misses some. This sample has over 100,000 clones, with approximately 87% found just once. The TCR comes from an adult in good health. This specimen consisted of peripheral blood, obtained on day 0 of AZD1222 vaccination.

The CDR3 DNA sequence: TGTGCCAGCAGCGGGGACAGGGCTCATGGCTACACCTTC. Translation gives CASSGDRAHGYTF. The chain carries TRBV9 and TRBJ1-2; 9 nucleotides align to TRBD1. There are 13 residues in the CDR3. J was trimmed by 6 bases and V by 3 bases; bases with no gene match: 3. Looked up from germline, CDR1 is SGDLS and CDR2 is YYNGEE.